The TCR beta chain described here comes from a study of T cell clones after liver transplantation. For the study at large: TCRbeta sequencing after a pre-transplant mixed lymphocyte reaction identified graft-donor-reactive clones, later tracked in post-transplant blood. Without induction therapy, subjects received standard immunosuppression until 12-24 months post-transplant. Patients counted as tolerant after at least one year off all immunosuppression, enzymes not exceeding twice normal.

Produced via immunoSEQ multiplex PCR; TCRdb's table is partial and in-frame only. This sample has 65,000 to 90,000 clones, with roughly nine tenths found just once. Findings and caveats of the study: Rather than being deleted, graft donor-reactive T cells may have moved into the graft.

On this clone: Its antigen is currently unknown.

Germline values: CDR1 MNHEY, CDR2 SMNVEV (reference sequence). The junction had 13 bases not matched to a gene; V was cut back by 5 bases and J by 6 bases. CDR3 length: 16 residues. The V and J genes are TRBV27 and TRBJ1-5; 7 bases fit TRBD1. The clonotype was recovered from a human donor who received a liver transplant. Source: CD4+ T cells from blood, taken before liver transplant. The CDR3 region has the DNA TGTGCCAGCAGTCCTGGTGGGACAGCGGCTGTTCAGCCCCAGCATTTT. Its protein is CASSPGGTAAVQPQHF.